This TCR beta chain was recovered during a study of identical twins. Study results and caveats: There is a chance that invariant MAIT and iNKT cells partially muddied zero-insertion analyses. Twins showed weaker excess sharing in their beta out-of-frame sequences.

This clonotype was seen at least ten times. No antigen is known for it. Template switching created a universal primer site, and the cDNA included unique molecular identifiers. Via MiXCR, TCRdb re-called the 5' RACE reads, giving one row per CDR3 protein. The profile shows some 900,000 distinct CDR3 sequences, approximately 13% of them singletons. Trimming shortened V by 6 bases and J by 4 bases, and 19 bases separated the two germline ends. This CDR3 is built from 16 residues. The sample was also reused in another study, on yellow fever vaccine responses in identical twins. That study reports: Vaccine-induced T cell responses in twins were reportedly observed to appear partly convergent, partly personalized.

The chain employs TRBV12-3 or TRBV12-4 and TRBJ2-1, with a tentative D call TRBD1 (6 bases). The receptor was derived from a woman under 30 in good health. Sequencing was carried out using PBMCs. CDR3: CASRLQGSGPYNEQFF. In DNA form, the CDR3 reads TGTGCCAGCAGATTACAGGGTAGTGGACCATACAATGAGCAGTTCTTC.